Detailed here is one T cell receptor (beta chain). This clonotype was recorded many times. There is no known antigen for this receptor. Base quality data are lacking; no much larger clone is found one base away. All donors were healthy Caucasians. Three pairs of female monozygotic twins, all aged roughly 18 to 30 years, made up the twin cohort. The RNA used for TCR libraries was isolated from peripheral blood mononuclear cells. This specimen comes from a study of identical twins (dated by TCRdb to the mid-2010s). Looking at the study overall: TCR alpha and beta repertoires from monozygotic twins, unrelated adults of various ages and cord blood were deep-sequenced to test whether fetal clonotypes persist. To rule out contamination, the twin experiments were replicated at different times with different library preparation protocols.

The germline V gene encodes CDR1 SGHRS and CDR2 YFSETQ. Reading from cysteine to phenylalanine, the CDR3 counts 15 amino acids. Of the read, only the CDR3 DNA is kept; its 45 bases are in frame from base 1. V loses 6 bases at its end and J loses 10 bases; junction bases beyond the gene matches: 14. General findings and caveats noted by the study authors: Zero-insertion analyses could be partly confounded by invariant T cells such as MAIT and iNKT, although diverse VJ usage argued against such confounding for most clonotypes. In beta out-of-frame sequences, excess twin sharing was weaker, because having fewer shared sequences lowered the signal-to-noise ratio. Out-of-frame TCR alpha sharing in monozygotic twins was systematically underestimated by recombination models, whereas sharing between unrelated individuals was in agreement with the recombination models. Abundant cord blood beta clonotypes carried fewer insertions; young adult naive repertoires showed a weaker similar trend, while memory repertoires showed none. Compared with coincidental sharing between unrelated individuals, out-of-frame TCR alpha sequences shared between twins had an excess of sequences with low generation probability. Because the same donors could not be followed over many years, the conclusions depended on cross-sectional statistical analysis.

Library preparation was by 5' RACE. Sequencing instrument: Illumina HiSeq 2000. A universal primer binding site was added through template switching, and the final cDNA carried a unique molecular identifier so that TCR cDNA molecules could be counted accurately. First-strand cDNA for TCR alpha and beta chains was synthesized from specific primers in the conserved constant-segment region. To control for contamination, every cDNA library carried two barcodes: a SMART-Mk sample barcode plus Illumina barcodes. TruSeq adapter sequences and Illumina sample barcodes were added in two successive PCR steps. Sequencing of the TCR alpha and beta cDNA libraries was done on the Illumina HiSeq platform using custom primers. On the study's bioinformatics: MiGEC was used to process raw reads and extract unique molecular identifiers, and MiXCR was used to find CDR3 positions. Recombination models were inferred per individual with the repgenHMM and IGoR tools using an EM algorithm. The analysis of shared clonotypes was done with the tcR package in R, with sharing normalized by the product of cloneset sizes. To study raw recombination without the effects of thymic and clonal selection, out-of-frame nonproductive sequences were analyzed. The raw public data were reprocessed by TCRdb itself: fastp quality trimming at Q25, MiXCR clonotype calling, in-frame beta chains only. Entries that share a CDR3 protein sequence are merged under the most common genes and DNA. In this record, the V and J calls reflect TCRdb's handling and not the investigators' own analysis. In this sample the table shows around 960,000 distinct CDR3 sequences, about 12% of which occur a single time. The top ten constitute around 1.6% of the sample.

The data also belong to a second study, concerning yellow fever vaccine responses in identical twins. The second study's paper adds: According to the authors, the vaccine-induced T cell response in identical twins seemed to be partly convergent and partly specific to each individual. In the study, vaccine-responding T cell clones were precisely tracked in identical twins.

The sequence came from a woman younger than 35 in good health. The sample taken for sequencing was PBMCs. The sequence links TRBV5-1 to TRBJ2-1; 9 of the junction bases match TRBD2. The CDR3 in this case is CASTEVGGGAGEQFF. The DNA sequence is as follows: TGCGCCAGCACAGAAGTCGGCGGGGGGGCCGGGGAGCAGTTCTTC.